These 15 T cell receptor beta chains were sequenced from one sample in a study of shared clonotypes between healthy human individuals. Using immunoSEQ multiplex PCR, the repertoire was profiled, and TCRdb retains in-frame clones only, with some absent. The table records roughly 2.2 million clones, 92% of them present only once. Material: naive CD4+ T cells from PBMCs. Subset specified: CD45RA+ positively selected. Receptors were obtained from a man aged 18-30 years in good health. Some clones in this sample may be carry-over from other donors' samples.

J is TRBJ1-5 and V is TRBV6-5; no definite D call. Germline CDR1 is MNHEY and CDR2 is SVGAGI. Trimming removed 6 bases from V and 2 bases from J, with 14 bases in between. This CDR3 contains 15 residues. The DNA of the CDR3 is TGTGCCAGCAGCTACCGGGCCGCGCGCAATCAGCCCCAGCATTTT. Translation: CASSYRAARNQPQHF.

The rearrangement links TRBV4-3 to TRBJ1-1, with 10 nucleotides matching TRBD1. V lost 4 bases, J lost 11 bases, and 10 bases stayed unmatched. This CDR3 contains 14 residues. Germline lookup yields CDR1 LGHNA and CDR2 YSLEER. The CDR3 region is CASSRVTGTGDAFF. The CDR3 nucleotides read TGCGCCAGCAGCCGGGTGACTGGGACAGGGGACGCTTTCTTT.

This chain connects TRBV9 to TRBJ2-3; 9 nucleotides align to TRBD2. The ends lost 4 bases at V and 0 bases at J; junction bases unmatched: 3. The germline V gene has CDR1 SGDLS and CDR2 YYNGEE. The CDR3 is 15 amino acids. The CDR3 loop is CASSRTSGSTDTQYF. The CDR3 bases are TGTGCCAGCAGCCGAACTAGCGGGAGCACAGATACGCAGTATTTT.

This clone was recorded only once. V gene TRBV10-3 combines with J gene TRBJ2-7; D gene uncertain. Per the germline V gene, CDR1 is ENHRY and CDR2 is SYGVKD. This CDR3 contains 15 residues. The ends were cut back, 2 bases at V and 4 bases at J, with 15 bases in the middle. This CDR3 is CAISERLGQLYEQYF. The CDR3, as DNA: TGTGCCATCAGTGAGAGGCTCGGGCAGCTATACGAGCAGTACTTC.

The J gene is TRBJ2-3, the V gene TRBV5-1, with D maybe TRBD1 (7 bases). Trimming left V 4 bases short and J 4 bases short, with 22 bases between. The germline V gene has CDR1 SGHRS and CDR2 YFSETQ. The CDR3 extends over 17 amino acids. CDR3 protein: CASSEWRGQEVADTQYF. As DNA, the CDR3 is TGCGCCAGCAGCGAATGGAGGGGGCAAGAGGTGGCAGATACGCAGTATTTT.

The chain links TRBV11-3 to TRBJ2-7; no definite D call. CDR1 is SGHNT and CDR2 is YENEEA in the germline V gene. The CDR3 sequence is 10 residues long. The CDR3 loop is CASPRYEQYF. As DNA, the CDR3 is TGTGCGTCCCCTCGCTACGAGCAGTACTTC.

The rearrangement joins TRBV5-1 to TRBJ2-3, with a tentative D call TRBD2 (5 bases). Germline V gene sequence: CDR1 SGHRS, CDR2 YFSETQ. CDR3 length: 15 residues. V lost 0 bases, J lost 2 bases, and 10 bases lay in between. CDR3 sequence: CASSLDPGYTDTQYF. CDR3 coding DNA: TGCGCCAGCAGCTTGGATCCGGGATACACAGATACGCAGTATTTT.

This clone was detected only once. The CDR3 nucleotides are TGTGCCAGCAGCCCGACCCAGGACTATCAAGGGGGGACCCAGTACTTC. It translates to CASSPTQDYQGGTQYF. The chain uses TRBV4-2 and TRBJ2-5; tentatively, D is TRBD1 or TRBD2 (6 bases each). Looked up from germline, CDR1 is LGHNA and CDR2 is YNFKEQ. Trimming pared 4 bases from V and 7 bases from J, leaving 22 bases between. There are 16 residues in the CDR3.

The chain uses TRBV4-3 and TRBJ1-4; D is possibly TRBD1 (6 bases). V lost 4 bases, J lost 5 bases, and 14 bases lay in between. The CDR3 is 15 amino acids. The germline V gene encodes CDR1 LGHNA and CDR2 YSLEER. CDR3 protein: CASSRPGGPNEKLFF. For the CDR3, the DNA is TGCGCCAGCAGCCGCCCGGGGGGCCCCAATGAAAAACTGTTTTTT.

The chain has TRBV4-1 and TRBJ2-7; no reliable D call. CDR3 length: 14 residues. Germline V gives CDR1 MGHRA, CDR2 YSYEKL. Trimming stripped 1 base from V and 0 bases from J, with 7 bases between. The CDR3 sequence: CASSQAPNSYEQYF. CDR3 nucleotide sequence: TGCGCCAGCAGCCAAGCGCCCAACTCCTACGAGCAGTACTTC.

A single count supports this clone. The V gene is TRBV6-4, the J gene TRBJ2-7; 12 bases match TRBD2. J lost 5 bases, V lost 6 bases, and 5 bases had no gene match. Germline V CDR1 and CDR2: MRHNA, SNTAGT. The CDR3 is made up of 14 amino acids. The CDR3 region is CASSRTSGKNEQYF. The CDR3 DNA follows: TGTGCCAGCAGCCGGACTAGCGGGAAGAACGAGCAGTACTTC.

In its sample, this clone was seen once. In DNA form, the CDR3 reads TGTGCCAGCAGTCTTGAAGGGCTAGTCAGCGAGCAGTACTTC. Its protein product is CASSLEGLVSEQYF. The chain couples TRBV2 to TRBJ2-7; D uncertain. V was shortened by 5 bases and J by 6 bases, with 17 bases between the two germline ends. The CDR3 extends over 14 amino acids. CDR1 and CDR2 from the germline V gene are SNHLY and FYNNEI.

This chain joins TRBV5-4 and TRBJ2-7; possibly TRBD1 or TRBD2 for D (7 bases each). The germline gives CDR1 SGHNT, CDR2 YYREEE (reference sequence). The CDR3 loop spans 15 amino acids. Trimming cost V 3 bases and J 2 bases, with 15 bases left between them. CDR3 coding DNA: TGTGCCAGCAGCTCCCAGGGGGGGGGAACCTACGAGCAGTACTTC. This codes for CASSSQGGGTYEQYF.

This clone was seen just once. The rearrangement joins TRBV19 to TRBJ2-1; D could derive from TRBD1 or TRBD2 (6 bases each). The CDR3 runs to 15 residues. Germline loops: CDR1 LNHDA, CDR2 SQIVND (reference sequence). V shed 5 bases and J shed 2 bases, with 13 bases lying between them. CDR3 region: CASSWGASPYNEQFF. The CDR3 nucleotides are TGTGCCAGTAGTTGGGGGGCCTCTCCCTACAATGAGCAGTTCTTC.

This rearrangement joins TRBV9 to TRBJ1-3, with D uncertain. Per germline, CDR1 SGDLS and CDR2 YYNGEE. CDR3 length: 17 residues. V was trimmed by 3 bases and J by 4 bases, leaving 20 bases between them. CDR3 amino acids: CASSALSGGAVGNTIYF. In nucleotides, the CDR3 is TGTGCCAGCAGCGCCCTTTCGGGTGGTGCCGTGGGAAACACCATATATTTT. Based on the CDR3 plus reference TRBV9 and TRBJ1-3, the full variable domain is DSGVTQTPKHLITATGQRVTLRCSPRSGDLSVYWYQQSLDQGLQFLIQYYNGEERAKGNILERFSAQQFPDLHSELNLSSLELGDSALYFCASSALSGGAVGNTIYFGEGSWLTVV.